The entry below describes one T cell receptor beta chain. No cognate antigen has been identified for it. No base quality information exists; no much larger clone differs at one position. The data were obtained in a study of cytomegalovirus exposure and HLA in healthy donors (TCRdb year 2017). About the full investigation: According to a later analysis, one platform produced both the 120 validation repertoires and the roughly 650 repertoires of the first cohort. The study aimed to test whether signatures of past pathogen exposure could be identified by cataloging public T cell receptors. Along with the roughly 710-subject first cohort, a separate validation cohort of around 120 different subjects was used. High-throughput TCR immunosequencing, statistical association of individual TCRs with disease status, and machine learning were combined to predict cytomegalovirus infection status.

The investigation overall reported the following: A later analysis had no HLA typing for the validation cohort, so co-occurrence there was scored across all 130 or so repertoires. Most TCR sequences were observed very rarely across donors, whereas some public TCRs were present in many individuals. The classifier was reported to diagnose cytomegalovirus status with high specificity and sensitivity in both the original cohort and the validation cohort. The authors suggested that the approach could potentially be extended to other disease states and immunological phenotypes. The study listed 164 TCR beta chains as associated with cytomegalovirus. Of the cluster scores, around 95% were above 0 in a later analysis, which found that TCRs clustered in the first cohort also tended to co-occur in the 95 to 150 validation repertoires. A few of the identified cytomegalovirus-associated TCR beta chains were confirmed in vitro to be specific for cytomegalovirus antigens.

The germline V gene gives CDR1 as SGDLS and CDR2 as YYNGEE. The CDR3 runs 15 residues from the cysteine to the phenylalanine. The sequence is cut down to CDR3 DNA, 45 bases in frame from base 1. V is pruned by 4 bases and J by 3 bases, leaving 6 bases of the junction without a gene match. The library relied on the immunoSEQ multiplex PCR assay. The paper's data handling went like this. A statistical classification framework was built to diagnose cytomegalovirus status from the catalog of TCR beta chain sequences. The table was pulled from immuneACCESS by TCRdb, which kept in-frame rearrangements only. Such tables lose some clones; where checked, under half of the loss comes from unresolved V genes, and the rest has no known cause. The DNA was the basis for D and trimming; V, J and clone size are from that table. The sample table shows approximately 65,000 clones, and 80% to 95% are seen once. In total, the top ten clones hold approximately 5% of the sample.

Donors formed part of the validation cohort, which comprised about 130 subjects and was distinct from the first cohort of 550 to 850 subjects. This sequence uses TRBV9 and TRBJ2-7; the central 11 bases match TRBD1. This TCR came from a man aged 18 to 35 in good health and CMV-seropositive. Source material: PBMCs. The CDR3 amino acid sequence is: CASSKRTGGHYEQYF. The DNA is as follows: TGTGCCAGCAGCAAACGGACAGGGGGCCACTACGAGCAGTACTTC.